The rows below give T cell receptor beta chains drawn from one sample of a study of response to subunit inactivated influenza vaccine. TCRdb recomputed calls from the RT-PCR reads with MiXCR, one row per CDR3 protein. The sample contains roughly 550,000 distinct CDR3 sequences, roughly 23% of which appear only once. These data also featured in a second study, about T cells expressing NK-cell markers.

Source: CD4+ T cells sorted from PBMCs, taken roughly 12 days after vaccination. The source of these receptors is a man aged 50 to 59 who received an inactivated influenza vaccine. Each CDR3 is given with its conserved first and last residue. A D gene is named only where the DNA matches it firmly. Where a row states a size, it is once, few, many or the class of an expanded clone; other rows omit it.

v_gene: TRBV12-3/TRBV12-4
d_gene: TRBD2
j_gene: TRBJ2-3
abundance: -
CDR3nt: TGTGCCAGCAGTTTAGTTATACCGCTAGCGGGAGGCACAGATACGCAGTATTTT
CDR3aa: CASSLVIPLAGGTDTQYF

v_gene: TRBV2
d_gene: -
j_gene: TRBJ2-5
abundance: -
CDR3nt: TGTGCCAGCAGTGCCAGGCGAGCGGGCCAAGAGACCCAGTACTTC
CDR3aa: CASSARRAGQETQYF

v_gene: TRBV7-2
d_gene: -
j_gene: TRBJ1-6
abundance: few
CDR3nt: TGTGCCAGCAGGTATCGAGTGAATTCACCCCTCCACTTT
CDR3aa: CASRYRVNSPLHF

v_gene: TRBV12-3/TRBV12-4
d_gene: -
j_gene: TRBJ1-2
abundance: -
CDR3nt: TGTGCCAGCAGTTTAAACGCGGGCGCTGATGGCTACACCTTC
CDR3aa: CASSLNAGADGYTF

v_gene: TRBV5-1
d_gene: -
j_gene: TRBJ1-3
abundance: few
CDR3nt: TGCGCCAGCACCAGGGAAGGGCCTGGAAACACCATATATTTT
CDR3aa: CASTREGPGNTIYF

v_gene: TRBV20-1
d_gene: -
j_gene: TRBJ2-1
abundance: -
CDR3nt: TGCAGTGCTATTCCCGGGACAACCGTCTACAATGAGCAGTTCTTC
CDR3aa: CSAIPGTTVYNEQFF

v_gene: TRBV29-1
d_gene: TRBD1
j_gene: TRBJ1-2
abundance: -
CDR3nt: TGCAGCGTTGCCGGGACAGGGAGGGTAGTAGACACCTTC
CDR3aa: CSVAGTGRVVDTF

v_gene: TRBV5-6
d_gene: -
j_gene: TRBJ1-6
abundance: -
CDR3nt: TGTGCCAGCCGCCACGCTAGGAGACTTTCCTTTGGGGATTCACCCCTCCACTTT
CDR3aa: CASRHARRLSFGDSPLHF

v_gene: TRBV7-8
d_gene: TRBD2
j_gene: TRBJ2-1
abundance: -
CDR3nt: TGTGCCAGCAGCTTAGTCGGGGGGGCTGGATACAATGAGCAGTTCTTC
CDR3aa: CASSLVGGAGYNEQFF

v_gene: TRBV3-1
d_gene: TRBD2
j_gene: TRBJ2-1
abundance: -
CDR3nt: TGTGCCAGCAGCCCCCGGAAACTAGCGGGGGCGCGCTCCTCCTACAATGAGCAGTTCTTC
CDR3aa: CASSPRKLAGARSSYNEQFF

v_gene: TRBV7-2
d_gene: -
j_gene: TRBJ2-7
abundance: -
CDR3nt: TGTGCCAGCAGCCCGAGCCGTTACGAGCAGTACTTC
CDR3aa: CASSPSRYEQYF

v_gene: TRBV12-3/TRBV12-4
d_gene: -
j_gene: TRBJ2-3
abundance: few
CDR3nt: TGTGCCAGCAGTTTACCACGGGGGGCTAGCACAGATACGCAGTATTTT
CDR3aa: CASSLPRGASTDTQYF

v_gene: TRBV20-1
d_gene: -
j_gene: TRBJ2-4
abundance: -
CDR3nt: TGCAGTGCAAAATATCCTCAGGGATTTCTTCAGTACTTC
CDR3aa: CSAKYPQGFLQYF

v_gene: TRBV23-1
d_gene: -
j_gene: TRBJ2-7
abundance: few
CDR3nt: TGCGCCAGCAGCTCCTACTGGGACTGCTCCTACGAGCAGTACTTC
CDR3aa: CASSSYWDCSYEQYF

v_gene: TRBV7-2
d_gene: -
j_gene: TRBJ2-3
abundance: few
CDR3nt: TGTGCCAGCAGCTCGGACTTTCTCACAGATACGCAGTATTTT
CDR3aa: CASSSDFLTDTQYF

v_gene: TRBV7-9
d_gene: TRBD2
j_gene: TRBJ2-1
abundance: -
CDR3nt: TGTGCCAGCACCTGGGGGGGGAATGAGCAGTTCTTC
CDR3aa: CASTWGGNEQFF

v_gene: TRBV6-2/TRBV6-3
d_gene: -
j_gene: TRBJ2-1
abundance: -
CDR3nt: TGTGCCAGCACTAACGGGCTATTCTACAATGAGCAGTTCTTC
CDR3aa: CASTNGLFYNEQFF

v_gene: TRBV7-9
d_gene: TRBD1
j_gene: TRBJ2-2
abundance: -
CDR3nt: TGTGCCAGCACCTCACCGGGACAGGGATCGAACACCGGGGAGCTGTTTTTT
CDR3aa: CASTSPGQGSNTGELFF

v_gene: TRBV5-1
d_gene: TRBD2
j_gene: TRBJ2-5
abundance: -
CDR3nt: TGCGCCAGCAGCCAAGCGGGGGGAATAGGGGAGACCCAGTACTTC
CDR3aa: CASSQAGGIGETQYF

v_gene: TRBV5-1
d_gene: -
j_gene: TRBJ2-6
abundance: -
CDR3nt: TGCGCCAGCAGGTCAGACTCTGGGGCCAACGTCCTGACTTTC
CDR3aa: CASRSDSGANVLTF

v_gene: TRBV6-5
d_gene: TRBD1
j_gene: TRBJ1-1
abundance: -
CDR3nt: TGTGCCAGCAGTTACTCGGTTGAGGGGGCGACTGAAGCTTTCTTT
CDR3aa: CASSYSVEGATEAFF

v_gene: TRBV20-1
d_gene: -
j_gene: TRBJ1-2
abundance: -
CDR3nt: TGCAGTGCTAGCCCTTTGAGGGGCTATGGCTACACCTTC
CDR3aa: CSASPLRGYGYTF

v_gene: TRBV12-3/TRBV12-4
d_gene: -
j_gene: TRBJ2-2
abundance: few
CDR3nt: TGTGCCACCAACCGGGACACAAACACCGGGGAGCTGTTTTTT
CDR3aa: CATNRDTNTGELFF

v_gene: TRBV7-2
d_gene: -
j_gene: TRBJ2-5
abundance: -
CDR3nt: TGTGCCAGCAGGGACGGTCACCAAGAGACCCAGTACTTC
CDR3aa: CASRDGHQETQYF

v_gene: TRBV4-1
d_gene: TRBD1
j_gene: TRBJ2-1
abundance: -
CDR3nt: TGCGCCAGCAGCCAACGGGGACAGGGTGGGACATCTGAGCAGTTCTTC
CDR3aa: CASSQRGQGGTSEQFF

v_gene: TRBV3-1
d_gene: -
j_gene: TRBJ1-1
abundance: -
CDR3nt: TGTGCCAGCAGCCAGCGGACACGGTGGAACACTGAAGCTTTCTTT
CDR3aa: CASSQRTRWNTEAFF

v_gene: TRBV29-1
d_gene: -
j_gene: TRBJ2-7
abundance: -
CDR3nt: TGCAGCGACCAAACCAGGGCCCACCGCAACGAGCAGTACTTC
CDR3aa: CSDQTRAHRNEQYF

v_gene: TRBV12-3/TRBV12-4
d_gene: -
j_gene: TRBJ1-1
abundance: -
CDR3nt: TGTGCCAGCAGTTTTCGGCGTCTGAACACTGAAGCTTTCTTT
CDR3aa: CASSFRRLNTEAFF

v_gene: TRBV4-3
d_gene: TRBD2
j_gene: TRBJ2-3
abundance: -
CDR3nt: TGCGCCAGCAGCCCAACTGCGATGGGCGGGGGGGCGACAGATACGCAGTATTTT
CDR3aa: CASSPTAMGGGATDTQYF

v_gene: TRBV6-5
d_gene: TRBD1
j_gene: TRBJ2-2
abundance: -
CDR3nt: TGTGCCAGCAGTTCAACTTCAGGGGGCTGGTACGCCGGGGAGCTGTTTTTT
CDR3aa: CASSSTSGGWYAGELFF

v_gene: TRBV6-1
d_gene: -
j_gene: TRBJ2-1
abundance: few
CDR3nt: TGTGCCAGCGGGCCGGGTGAAAGCTCCTACAATGAGCAGTTCTTC
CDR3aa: CASGPGESSYNEQFF

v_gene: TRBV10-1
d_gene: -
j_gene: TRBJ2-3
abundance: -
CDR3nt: TGCGCCAGCAGTTCCCAGGCTAGCACAGATACGCAGTATTTT
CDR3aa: CASSSQASTDTQYF

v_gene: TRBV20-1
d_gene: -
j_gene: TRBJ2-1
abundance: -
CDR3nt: TGCAGTGCTAAAAGCAGGGGGGGGGCCTCCTACAATGAGCAGTTCTTC
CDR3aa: CSAKSRGGASYNEQFF

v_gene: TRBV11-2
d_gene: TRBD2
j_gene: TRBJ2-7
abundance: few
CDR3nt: TGTGCCAGCAGCCGCCTGGGACTAGTTCCCCACGAGCAGTACTTC
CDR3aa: CASSRLGLVPHEQYF

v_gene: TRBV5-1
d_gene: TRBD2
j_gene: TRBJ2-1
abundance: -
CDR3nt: TGCGCCAGCAGCTTGCGGGTGGGAGGGTACAATGAGCAGTTCTTC
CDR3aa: CASSLRVGGYNEQFF

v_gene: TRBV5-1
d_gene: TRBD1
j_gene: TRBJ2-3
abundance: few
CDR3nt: TGCGCCAGCAGCATCGACAGGGACACAGATACGCAGTATTTT
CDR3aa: CASSIDRDTDTQYF

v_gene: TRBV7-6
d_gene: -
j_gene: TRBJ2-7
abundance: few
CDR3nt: TGTGCCAGCAGCTTAGACTCTGACAGACATAGCGGCTACGAGCAGTACTTC
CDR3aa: CASSLDSDRHSGYEQYF

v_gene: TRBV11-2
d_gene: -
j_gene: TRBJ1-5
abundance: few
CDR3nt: TGTGCCAGCAGCTTGGTTAGGACCGATTATAGCAATCAGCCCCAGCATTTT
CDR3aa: CASSLVRTDYSNQPQHF

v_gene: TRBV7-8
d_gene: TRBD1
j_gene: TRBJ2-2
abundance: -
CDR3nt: TGTGCCAGCAGCCTCCCCCGGACAGGGGGTGCCGGGGAGCTGTTTTTT
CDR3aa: CASSLPRTGGAGELFF

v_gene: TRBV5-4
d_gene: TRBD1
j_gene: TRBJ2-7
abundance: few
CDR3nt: TGTGCCAGCAGCTTGGCACAGGGGGCGGGAGAGCAGTACTTC
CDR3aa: CASSLAQGAGEQYF

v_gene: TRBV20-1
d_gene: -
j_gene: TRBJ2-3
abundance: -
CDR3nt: TGCAGTGCTAGAGATGGTGGGCGGGTTACAGATACGCAGTATTTT
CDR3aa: CSARDGGRVTDTQYF

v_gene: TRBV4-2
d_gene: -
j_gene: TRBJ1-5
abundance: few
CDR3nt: TGTGCCAGCAGCCAACCCGAACGTCGGAATCAGCCCCAGCATTTT
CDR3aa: CASSQPERRNQPQHF

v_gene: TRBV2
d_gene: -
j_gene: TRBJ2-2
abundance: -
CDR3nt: TGTGCCAGCAGCCAAGTCGGGGCCGACACCGGGGAGCTGTTTTTT
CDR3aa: CASSQVGADTGELFF

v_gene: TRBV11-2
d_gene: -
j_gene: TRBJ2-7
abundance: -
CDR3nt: TGTGCCAGCAGCTTAGAGTCGGCCAGGAGCTCCTACGAGCAGTACTTC
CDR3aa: CASSLESARSSYEQYF

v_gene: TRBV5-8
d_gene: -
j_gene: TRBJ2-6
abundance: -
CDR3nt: TGTGCCAGCAGCTTGGTCCTGGGGGCGGCTGGGGCCAACGTCCTGACTTTC
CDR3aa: CASSLVLGAAGANVLTF

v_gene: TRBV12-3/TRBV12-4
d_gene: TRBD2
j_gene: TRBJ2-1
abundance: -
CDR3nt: TGTGCCAGCAGTTTTGGTGGGGGACTAGCAGAATACAATGAGCAGTTCTTC
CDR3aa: CASSFGGGLAEYNEQFF

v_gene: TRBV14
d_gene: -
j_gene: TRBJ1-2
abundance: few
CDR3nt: TGTGCCAGCAGCCAAGACCAATACGCGAGGGATGGCTACACCTTC
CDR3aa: CASSQDQYARDGYTF

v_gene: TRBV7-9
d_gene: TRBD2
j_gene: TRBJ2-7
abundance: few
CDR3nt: TGTGCCAGCAGCCCGGGGGAGGGTCGGGACGAGCAGTACTTC
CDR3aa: CASSPGEGRDEQYF